This T cell receptor (beta chain) was profiled in a study of CD8+CD57+ T cells in acquired aplastic anemia. According to the study, genomic DNA was the template for TCR beta VDJ and CDR3 profiling. One entry per CDR3 protein results from TCRdb running MiXCR on the reads. The table shows more than 250,000 distinct CDR3 sequences, with 55% to 60% occurring only once. Notes on the study in general: Patients and controls were not found to differ significantly in CD8+ Simpson's diversity.

This clonotype was seen repeatedly, ten times or more. Its antigen is as yet unknown. The receptor comes from a human donor with severe aplastic anemia or a healthy control (not recorded which). The sequencing sample was made of sorted CD4+, CD8+, or CD8+CD57+ T cells (not recorded which) from PBMCs.

Here the CDR3 DNA reads TGTGCCTGGAGTGTTTCGCGGACAGGGGGTATCCAAGAGACCCAGTACTTC. Protein sequence: CAWSVSRTGGIQETQYF. The rearrangement uses TRBV30 and TRBJ2-5; TRBD1 aligns across 10 bases. Unmatched junction bases numbered 8, after V lost 0 bases and J lost 1 base. The CDR3 length is 17 residues. The germline V gene has CDR1 GTSNPN and CDR2 SVGIG (reference sequence).